Sequencing of this TCR beta chain was carried out in a study of somatic mutations in cytotoxic T cells in rheumatoid arthritis. Looking at the study overall: There were some V beta antibody-stained T-cell populations flow-sorted at nearly 100% purity, and these included V beta1+ cells sequenced for TCRB. Broader study findings: For CD8+ T-cell clonality, rheumatoid arthritis patients and age-matched healthy controls did not differ significantly. Expanded CD8+ clones had unknown antigen targets.

Comments on this clone: Antigen specificity is unknown.

The method was immunoSEQ multiplex PCR; TCRdb's version includes in-frame clones alone and lacks a portion of them. The data show about 19,000 clones, about three quarters seen once. The CDR3 runs to 15 residues. Germline assignment: CDR1 MGHRA and CDR2 YSYEKL. Trimming took off 1 base at V and 2 bases at J, with 9 bases between the two ends. The clonotype originates from an adult with rheumatoid arthritis. What was sequenced was CD8+ T cells sorted from blood. The V gene is TRBV4-1, the J gene TRBJ1-5, with D perhaps matching TRBD1 (6 bases). CDR3 sequence (DNA): TGCGCCAGCAGCCAAGGCTACAGGGGCAATCAGCCCCAGCATTTT. Residues: CASSQGYRGNQPQHF.